A selection of T cell receptor beta chains follows, all from one sample in a study of human T cells and chemical hapten exposure. TCRdb redid the calling of the RACE reads with MiXCR, one entry per CDR3 protein. Among 100,000 or so distinct CDR3 sequences listed, around 34% were seen once. Sequenced here: whole blood, sampled in connection with sensitization to the hapten diphenylcyclopropenone (DPC). These receptors originate from a man aged 35 to 55 with alopecia areata. Some clones in this sample may be carry-over from other donors' samples. The CDR3 runs from the conserved cysteine through the conserved F or W. D genes are given only for firm matches. Expanded clones are given a class, and other clones once, few, many or no size at all.

v_gene	abundance	d_gene	j_gene	CDR3nt	CDR3aa
TRBV13	.	TRBD1	TRBJ2-7	TGTGCCAGCAGCGCCGGGACAGGGGGGATTATCGAGCAGTACTTC	CASSAGTGGIIEQYF
TRBV6-5	.	.	TRBJ2-3	TGTGCCAGCAGTTACGCAGATACGCAGTATTTT	CASSYADTQYF
TRBV6-1	.	TRBD1	TRBJ1-1	TGTGCCAGCAGTGAACAGACAGGGAAGCACACTGAAGCTTTCTTT	CASSEQTGKHTEAFF
TRBV30	.	.	TRBJ2-2	TGTGCCTCGATCGACAGGAAGAGGGACACCGGGGAGCTGTTTTTT	CASIDRKRDTGELFF
TRBV6-2/TRBV6-3	.	.	TRBJ1-5	TGTGCCAGCAGTTTCCTGCGACAGGTGGGGAATCAGCCCCAGCATTTT	CASSFLRQVGNQPQHF
TRBV4-3	.	TRBD2	TRBJ2-3	TGCGCCAGCAGGGTCACCGCGGGAGAATTCTATAACACAGATACGCAGTATTTT	CASRVTAGEFYNTDTQYF
TRBV6-2/TRBV6-3	.	.	TRBJ2-3	TGTGCCAGCAGTCGAGGCGATACGCAGTATTTT	CASSRGDTQYF
TRBV20-1	.	.	TRBJ2-3	TGCAGTGCTAGAGATCGGCCAGATACGCAGTATTTT	CSARDRPDTQYF
TRBV28	few	.	TRBJ2-7	TGTGCCAGCAGTTTCCCCAGCCCGATCCCCTACGAGCAGTACTTC	CASSFPSPIPYEQYF
TRBV24-1	once	TRBD1	TRBJ2-2	TGTGCCACCAGTAGCCCGGGACAGGCAGACGGGGAGCTGTTTTTT	CATSSPGQADGELFF
TRBV28	.	TRBD2	TRBJ2-7	TGTGCCACCGGACGCGGACTAGCGGGATACGAGCAGTACTTC	CATGRGLAGYEQYF
TRBV13	once	.	TRBJ2-1	TGTGCCAGCACCGGCGGGATTTACAATGAGCAGTTCTTC	CASTGGIYNEQFF
TRBV11-2	.	.	TRBJ2-1	TGTGCCAGCAGCCACGCGAAAAATGAGCAGTTCTTC	CASSHAKNEQFF
TRBV24-1	few	TRBD2	TRBJ2-2	TGTGCCACCAGCCCACCGGGACTAGCGACCACCGGGGAGCTGTTTTTT	CATSPPGLATTGELFF
TRBV29-1	few	TRBD2	TRBJ2-1	TGCAGCGTTGAGAGGGGGCTAGCGGGAGGGCAGTTCTTC	CSVERGLAGGQFF
TRBV6-2/TRBV6-3	.	.	TRBJ2-7	TGTGCCAGCAGTTACTTTAGGAGGGAAAGCGAGCAGTACTTC	CASSYFRRESEQYF
TRBV3-1	few	.	TRBJ1-5	TGTGCCAGCAGCCTTGCTCAGGAAGATGATCAGCCCCAGCATTTT	CASSLAQEDDQPQHF
TRBV29-1	few	TRBD2	TRBJ2-3	TGCAGCGTTGCCAGCGGGAGGGCAGATACGCAGTATTTT	CSVASGRADTQYF
TRBV20-1	.	.	TRBJ1-1	TGCAGTGCTAGCCCCGTCGGGCCGTTTGGAGCTTTCTTT	CSASPVGPFGAFF
TRBV4-3	few	TRBD1	TRBJ1-2	TGCGCCAGCAGCCAAGGAGGCCGGGACAGGGGCGGGTATGGCTACACCTTC	CASSQGGRDRGGYGYTF
TRBV6-6	.	.	TRBJ2-5	TGTGCCAGCAGTTGGAGGGGAGAAGAGACCCAGTACTTC	CASSWRGEETQYF
TRBV30	.	TRBD1	TRBJ2-7	TGTGCCTGGCAGTATTATGGGACAGGGACCTTCAAGGCCTACGAGCAGTACTTC	CAWQYYGTGTFKAYEQYF
TRBV24-1	.	.	TRBJ2-7	TGTGCCACCAGTCAGTCCGGGTACGAGCAGTACTTC	CATSQSGYEQYF
TRBV20-1	.	.	TRBJ2-7	TGCAGTGCTAGATCCTTGACTACCATGGGCTACGAGCAGTACTTC	CSARSLTTMGYEQYF
TRBV28	.	TRBD2	TRBJ2-3	TGTGCCAGCAGTTTGGGCGGGAGGGCGGTAGATACGCAGTATTTT	CASSLGGRAVDTQYF
TRBV6-4	few	TRBD1	TRBJ2-3	TGTGCCAGCAGTGGGGGGACAGGGCCAACAGATACGCAGTATTTT	CASSGGTGPTDTQYF
TRBV6-5	few	.	TRBJ2-5	TGTGCCAGCAGTTACCTCTTGGGGCAGAAGACCCAGTACTTC	CASSYLLGQKTQYF
TRBV18	.	TRBD1	TRBJ2-7	TGTGCCAGCTCACACCGGGACAGAGTCTACGAGCAGTACTTC	CASSHRDRVYEQYF
TRBV24-1	few	TRBD2	TRBJ2-3	TGTGCCACCAGTGACTTTATAGCGGGAGCGCCAGATACGCAGTATTTT	CATSDFIAGAPDTQYF
TRBV7-2	few	TRBD2	TRBJ2-3	TGTGCCAGCCGCGTCGCGCGGGAGGGATGGATAGATACGCAGTATTTT	CASRVAREGWIDTQYF
TRBV20-1	.	.	TRBJ2-7	TGCAGTGCTAGAGATCTGGATGTCGAGCAGTACTTC	CSARDLDVEQYF
TRBV20-1	.	TRBD1	TRBJ1-2	TGCAGTGCTGCAGCGGGACAGAACTATGGCTACACCTTC	CSAAAGQNYGYTF
TRBV7-2	few	.	TRBJ2-7	TGTGCCAGCAGGTTGCCCACAGAAAACGAGCAGTACTTC	CASRLPTENEQYF
TRBV11-3	few	.	TRBJ2-2	TGTGCCAGCAACCCCTCGCAGGCCGGGGAGCTGTTTTTT	CASNPSQAGELFF
TRBV28	.	.	TRBJ2-7	TGTGCCAGCAGTTACAGGGAGTACGAGCAGTACTTC	CASSYREYEQYF
TRBV4-2	few	TRBD2	TRBJ2-3	TGTGCCAGCAGCCAACCGATCAGGGGAAGCGGGAGGGGATCTAGCACAGATACGCAGTATTTT	CASSQPIRGSGRGSSTDTQYF